This paragraph covers one T cell receptor beta chain sequence. The antigen is not known. The PCR was carried out with 60 Vbeta primers and 13 Jbeta primers. Sequenced by immunoSEQ multiplex PCR; TCRdb stores in-frame clones only, minus some. Of around 140,000 clones listed, 70% to 80% are singletons. The sample is drawn from a study of cytomegalovirus exposure and HLA in healthy donors. Overall study findings and caveats: Several of the most significant clusters appeared, in a later analysis, to be linked to common viral pathogens. Later analysis suggested most CMV-associated TCR beta chains were HLA-restricted. Some V segments (TRBV6-2 and TRBV6-3 among them) were excluded as indistinguishable.

The donors (healthy individuals) were bone marrow donors. CDR3 length: 16 residues. Per the germline V gene, CDR1 is SGHDN and CDR2 is FVKESK. V was pared by 1 base and J by 0 bases, with 4 bases of the junction left unmatched. The origin of this receptor is a female donor in good health and CMV-seropositive. The material sequenced was PBMCs. The rearrangement joins TRBV14 to TRBJ2-7; 9 positions match TRBD1. The CDR3 region has the DNA TGTGCCAGCAGCCAAGGGACAGGGGCTTCCTCCTACGAGCAGTACTTC. This gives the protein CASSQGTGASSYEQYF.